The source of this TCR beta chain is a study of CD8 T cells in Susac syndrome. Trimming removed 2 bases from V and 4 bases from J, with 17 bases in between. The germline V gene encodes CDR1 LGHDT and CDR2 YNNKEL (reference sequence). CDR3 length: 16 amino acids. Comments on this clonotype: Antigen: not known.

Sequencing of TCR beta was performed on blood CD8+ and CD4+ T cells. The authors reverse transcribed 0.5 to 1 ug RNA with random hexamers. TCRdb ran MiXCR on the immunoSEQ multiplex PCR reads and lists one entry per CDR3 protein. Found here are 130,000 or so distinct CDR3 sequences, nearly 96% of them singletons; the top ten hold less than 0.15%. General study findings and limits: That the number of individuals in its TCR sequencing and HLA analysis was relatively small was acknowledged by the study.

Sequencing used CD4+ T cells from PBMCs. The origin of this receptor is a human donor with Susac syndrome. This chain links TRBV3-1 with TRBJ1-2; D may be TRBD1 (5 bases). In nucleotides, the CDR3 is TGTGCCAGCAGCCAACAACGTCAGGGTTCTGGCTATGGCTACACCTTC. It is translated as CASSQQRQGSGYGYTF.